This T cell receptor (beta chain) was recorded in a study of blood T cell repertoires in COVID-19. Assay used: immunoSEQ multiplex PCR; TCRdb lists only in-frame clones, some missing. In the table there are approximately 150,000 clones, 84% of which are singletons. Trimming removed 3 bases at V and 0 bases at J, with 15 bases between. The CDR3 extends over 17 amino acids. Looked up from germline, CDR1 is LNHDA and CDR2 is SQIVND (reference sequence). Sequenced material: PBMCs or T cells enriched from blood (not recorded which). The clonotype comes from a middle-aged man with acute COVID-19. The V and J genes are TRBV19 and TRBJ2-1; TRBD2 is a possible D gene (5 bases). The CDR3 sequence is CASSISSGSYSYNEQFF. In DNA form, the CDR3 reads TGTGCCAGTAGTATCTCCAGCGGTTCTTACTCCTACAATGAGCAGTTCTTC. The full variable domain, with the rest looked up from reference TRBV19 and TRBJ2-1, is DGGITQSPKYLFRKEGQNVTLSCEQNLNHDAMYWYRQDPGQGLRLIYYSQIVNDFQKGDIAEGYSVSREKKESFPLTVTSAQKNPTAFYLCASSISSGSYSYNEQFFGPGTRLTVL.